These 8 T cell receptor beta chains came from one sample sequenced in a study of CD4 T cells in relation to SARS-CoV-2 and coronaviruses. Assay: immunoSEQ multiplex PCR; the TCRdb copy retains only in-frame clones and omits some. The sample contains some 21,000 clones, 74% of which appear only once. Unexposed donor CD4+ T cells date from about 2011-2019, before the COVID-19 pandemic. After ten to eleven days of culture, CD4+ T cells were isolated. These TCRs' antigens remain unknown. Sample: CD4+ T cells from PBMCs, cultured in vitro. These receptors originate from a human donor in good health.

The chain carries TRBV3-1 (or the pseudogene TRBV3-2) and TRBJ1-1; D is ambiguous. Germline assignment: CDR1 LGHDT and CDR2 YNNKEL (reference sequence). This CDR3 region has 12 residues. V lost 2 bases to trimming and J lost 6 bases, with 7 bases between them. The CDR3 DNA follows: TGTGCCAGCAGCCAAACGGAGGCTGAAGCTTTCTTT. This gives the protein CASSQTEAEAFF.

The chain carries TRBV28 and TRBJ2-7; D not resolved. The CDR3 consists of 15 residues. Germline loops: CDR1 MDHEN, CDR2 SYDVKM. The V gene lost 3 bases and the J gene lost 1 base, with 13 bases spanning the gap. The DNA for the CDR3 is TGTGCCAGCAGTTTGGCGTACACGGGTTCCTACGAGCAGTACTTC. This sequence encodes CASSLAYTGSYEQYF.

Only one count was recorded for this clone. The chain combines TRBV11-1 with TRBJ1-1; the D is unclear. This CDR3 contains 14 residues. V lost 6 bases, J lost 4 bases, and 15 bases lay in between. From germline, CDR1 is SGHAT and CDR2 FQDESV (reference sequence). The CDR3 loop is CASRLAYRGTEAFF. DNA of the CDR3: TGTGCCAGCAGACTTGCTTATCGTGGCACTGAAGCTTTCTTT.

This clone has only one observation. The CDR3 loop reads CASSLQGVNSNQPQHF. CDR3 nucleotide sequence: TGTGCCAGCAGCTTGCAAGGGGTGAATAGCAATCAGCCCCAGCATTTT. The chain links TRBV5-4 to TRBJ1-5; a weak D match, TRBD1 (5 bases). The germline V gene has CDR1 SGHNT and CDR2 YYREEE (reference sequence). Trimming removed 1 base at V and 0 bases at J, with 11 bases between. There are 16 residues in the CDR3.

The J gene is TRBJ2-3, the V gene TRBV24-1; 14 bases line up with TRBD2. Germline V gene lookup returns CDR1 KGHDR and CDR2 SFDVKD. After removal of 0 bases from V and 6 bases from J, the junction contained 13 bases not matched to a gene. The CDR3 has 20 residues. CDR3 sequence (DNA): TGTGCCACCAGTGATTTGAAGACTAGCGGGAGGGCATGGGATTTTGATACGCAGTATTTT. Amino acids: CATSDLKTSGRAWDFDTQYF.

The chain carries TRBV18 and TRBJ2-2; tentatively, D is TRBD1 (5 bases). V was clipped by 1 base and J by 4 bases, with 7 bases between them. The germline V gene encodes CDR1 KGHSH and CDR2 LQKENI. The CDR3 length is 14 residues. DNA for the CDR3: TGTGCCAGCTCACCACAGGGGCCCACCGGGGAGCTGTTTTTT. This sequence encodes CASSPQGPTGELFF.

The V and J genes are TRBV5-1 and TRBJ1-4; TRBD1 agrees at 10 bases. This CDR3 comprises 15 residues. From germline, CDR1 is SGHRS and CDR2 YFSETQ. The V and J ends lost 0 bases and 7 bases, in that order; junction bases with no gene match: 3. This CDR3 is CASSLDGTGAEKLFF. The CDR3 region has the DNA TGCGCCAGCAGCTTGGATGGGACAGGGGCTGAAAAACTGTTTTTT. Complete variable domain (other parts from reference TRBV5-1 and TRBJ1-4): KAGVTQTPRYLIKTRGQQVTLSCSPISGHRSVSWYQQTPGQGLQFLFEYFSETQRNKGNFPGRFSGRQFSNSRSEMNVSTLELGDSALYLCASSLDGTGAEKLFFGSGTQLSVL.

The V call is TRBV30, the J call TRBJ1-2; D is undetermined. The V end lost 5 bases, the J end lost 4 bases, and 11 bases lay between the germline ends. The CDR3 loop spans 12 amino acids. Germline loops: CDR1 GTSNPN, CDR2 SVGIG (reference sequence). CDR3 coding DNA: TGTGCCTGGGGTTCCGGGAGCTATGGCTACACCTTC. Amino acids: CAWGSGSYGYTF.